These 2 T cell receptor beta chains were sequenced from one sample in a study of T cells in Graves' hyperthyroidism and ophthalmopathy. Amplification yielded TCR beta CDR3 regions, with RNA transcripts as the source. A first-round RT-PCR of the TCR CDR3 used the HTBI primer set. TCRdb called the multiplex PCR reads again in MiXCR, with one record for every CDR3 protein. The top ten hold roughly 8% of the sample, which has some 460,000 distinct CDR3 sequences, around 16% seen once. Specimen: blood. These receptors were collected from a woman under 30 with Graves' hyperthyroidism.

This clonotype was detected many times. The chain has TRBV9 and TRBJ2-3; D unresolved. Per the germline V gene, CDR1 is SGDLS and CDR2 is YYNGEE. With 1 base removed from V and 3 bases from J, the gap between germline ends came to 9 bases. The CDR3 has 14 residues. CDR3 nucleotide sequence: TGTGCCAGCAGCGTAAACCTCGGAACAGATACGCAGTATTTT. It codes for CASSVNLGTDTQYF. The full variable domain, its missing parts supplied by reference TRBV9 and TRBJ2-3, is DSGVTQTPKHLITATGQRVTLRCSPRSGDLSVYWYQQSLDQGLQFLIQYYNGEERAKGNILERFSAQQFPDLHSELNLSSLELGDSALYFCASSVNLGTDTQYFGPGTRLTVL.

On this clonotype: This may come from a read error, since a much larger clone is one base off. As the CDR3 is not closed by the conserved phenylalanine or tryptophan, this likely results from a read error. The chain carries TRBV6-5 and TRBJ2-7, with D unclear. Trimming took off 0 bases at V and 0 bases at J, with 9 bases between the two ends. In germline, CDR1 is MNHEY, CDR2 SVGAGI. The CDR3 runs 15 residues. CDR3 bases: TGTGCCAGCAGTTACTCTGGGTCGACCTCCTACGAGCAGTACCTC. Its protein is CASSYSGSTSYEQYL.